Below, 12 T cell receptor beta chains from the same sample are listed, as sequenced in a study of blood T cell repertoires in COVID-19. Using immunoSEQ multiplex PCR, the repertoire was profiled, and TCRdb retains in-frame clones only, with some absent. In the table there are 180,000 or so clones, about 90% of which are singletons. The sequenced sample was PBMCs or T cells enriched from blood (not recorded which). These receptor sequences come from a human donor with acute COVID-19. The donor label of this sample is uncertain.

This clone has a single count. The chain recombines TRBV14 with TRBJ1-2, with D possibly matching TRBD1 (5 bases). CDR3 length equals 18 residues. V gave up 2 bases and J gave up 5 bases, with 24 bases separating them. Germline V gene sequence: CDR1 SGHDN, CDR2 FVKESK. Here the CDR3 DNA reads TGTGCCAGCAGCCAACTGGGGCAGGGAAGGTTTCTCGAATATGGCTACACCTTC. Translation: CASSQLGQGRFLEYGYTF.

V and J are TRBV7-8 and TRBJ1-1, with unresolved D. The CDR3 has 16 residues. The V end was cut by 0 bases, the J end by 0 bases, with 11 bases between. Germline CDR1 is SGHVS and CDR2 is FQNEAQ. In DNA form, the CDR3 reads TGTGCCAGCAGCTTAGCGCAGGTCCCCATGAACACTGAAGCTTTCTTT. This encodes CASSLAQVPMNTEAFF.

The V gene is TRBV20-1, the J gene TRBJ1-1, with TRBD1 identical over 8 bases. V gave up 3 bases and J gave up 5 bases; unmatched junction bases: 5. The CDR3 has 13 amino acids. The V gene's germline CDR1 is DFQATT and CDR2 SNEGSKA (reference sequence). The CDR3 DNA follows: TGCAGTGCTAGTAGCCAGGGGGCTACTGAAGCTTTCTTT. It translates to CSASSQGATEAFF.

The rearrangement uses TRBV3-1 (or the pseudogene TRBV3-2) and TRBJ2-7, with 8 bases that match TRBD2. Trimming cost V 5 bases and J 1 base; bases outside gene matches: 4. The CDR3 spans 14 residues. The germline V gene encodes CDR1 LGHDT and CDR2 YNNKEL (reference sequence). The CDR3 DNA reads TGTGCCAGCAGCGGGGAGCGGGGGTCCTACGAGCAGTACTTC. Encoded protein: CASSGERGSYEQYF.

The chain recombines TRBV13 with TRBJ1-4, with 8 bases fitting TRBD1. V shed 4 bases and J 3 bases; nucleotides not matched to a gene: 4. The CDR3 consists of 15 residues. CDR1 PRHDT and CDR2 FYEKMQ come from the germline V gene (reference sequence). CDR3 amino acids: CASSSQTGANEKLFF. The CDR3 DNA is TGTGCCAGCAGCTCCCAGACAGGGGCTAATGAAAAACTGTTTTTT.

V usage is TRBV5-1 and J usage is TRBJ1-1; D possibly corresponds to TRBD1 (6 bases). The ends were cut back, 4 bases at V and 8 bases at J, with 21 bases in the middle. The CDR3 is 15 amino acids. CDR1 and CDR2 from the germline V gene are SGHRS and YFSETQ. This chain's CDR3 is CASSIDQGWGGEAFF. The CDR3 nucleotides read TGCGCCAGCAGCATAGACCAGGGATGGGGGGGCGAAGCTTTCTTT.

The gene calls are TRBV7-8 and TRBJ1-5, with D perhaps matching TRBD1 (6 bases). Trimming shortened V by 2 bases and J by 1 base, and 9 bases separated the two germline ends. Germline assignment: CDR1 SGHVS and CDR2 FQNEAQ. The CDR3 covers 15 residues. CDR3 sequence: CASSLQGQSNQPQHF. The CDR3 nucleotides read TGTGCCAGCAGCTTACAGGGGCAGAGCAATCAGCCCCAGCATTTT.

V gene TRBV3-1 (or the pseudogene TRBV3-2) combines with J gene TRBJ2-7; 9 bases are a match to TRBD1. V lost 4 bases to trimming and J lost 7 bases; unmatched junction nucleotides: 8. This CDR3 is built from 14 residues. Per germline, CDR1 LGHDT and CDR2 YNNKEL (reference sequence). CDR3 loop: CASSPISGQGEQYF. The CDR3 coding sequence is TGTGCCAGCAGCCCAATATCGGGACAGGGTGAGCAGTACTTC.

V and J are TRBV27 and TRBJ1-1, with D perhaps TRBD1 (6 bases). This CDR3 is built from 14 residues. V was cut by 5 bases and J by 4 bases, with 14 bases left in between. Germline V lookup: CDR1 MNHEY, CDR2 SMNVEV (reference sequence). The CDR3 sequence: CASSQWGRGTEAFF. Written as DNA, the CDR3 is TGTGCCAGCAGTCAATGGGGGCGCGGCACTGAAGCTTTCTTT.

This chain connects TRBV7-2 to TRBJ1-1, with unresolved D. The CDR3 totals 14 residues. Germline V gene sequence: CDR1 SGHTA, CDR2 FQGNSA. The ends were cut back, 10 bases at V and 1 base at J, with 16 bases in the middle. The CDR3 nucleotides read TGTGCCACCCGTCCCGCGGGGTCGAACACTGAAGCTTTCTTT. Translated: CATRPAGSNTEAFF. Looking up the rest from reference TRBV7-2 and TRBJ1-1 gives the full variable domain: GAGVSQSPSNKVTEKGKDVELRCDPISGHTALYWYRQSLGQGLEFLIYFQGNSAPDKSGLPSDRFSAERTGGSVSTLTIQRTQQEDSAVYLCATRPAGSNTEAFFGQGTRLTVV.

This chain uses TRBV27 with TRBJ1-4, with TRBD1 matching 9 bases. This CDR3 contains 14 residues. CDR1 MNHEY and CDR2 SMNVEV come from the germline V gene (reference sequence). After removal of 5 bases from V and 8 bases from J, the junction contained 6 bases not matched to a gene. This CDR3 is CASSIQGAREKLFF. As DNA, the CDR3 is TGTGCCAGCAGTATACAGGGGGCGCGAGAAAAACTGTTTTTT.

This rearrangement joins TRBV10-1 to TRBJ1-2; D uncertain. Germline assignment: CDR1 WNHNN and CDR2 SYGVQD (reference sequence). The germline V and J ends were trimmed by 5 bases and 8 bases, with 12 bases remaining between them. The CDR3 contains 12 residues. CDR3 coding DNA: TGCGCCAGCAGTCTAAACCGGGGAGGCTACACCTTC. Its translation is CASSLNRGGYTF.